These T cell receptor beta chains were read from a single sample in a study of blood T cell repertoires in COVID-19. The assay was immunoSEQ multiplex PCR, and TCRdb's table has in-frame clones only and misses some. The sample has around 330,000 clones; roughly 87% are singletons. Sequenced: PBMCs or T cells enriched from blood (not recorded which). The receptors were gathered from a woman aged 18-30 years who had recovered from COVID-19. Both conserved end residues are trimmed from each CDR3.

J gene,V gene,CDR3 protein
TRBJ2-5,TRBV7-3,ASSPTRANQETQY
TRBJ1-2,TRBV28,ASSSTTPGPYGYT
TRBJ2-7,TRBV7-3,ASSLRGTDYEQY
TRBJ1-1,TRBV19,ASSVEGQGEAF
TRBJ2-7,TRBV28,ASSYPIPYLAGDGYEQY
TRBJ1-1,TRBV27,ASSVTGTEAF
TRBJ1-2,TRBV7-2,ASSRGQGPLYGYT
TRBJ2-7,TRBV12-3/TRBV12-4,ASSGHNSYEQY
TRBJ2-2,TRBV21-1,ASSPRTGDEGELF
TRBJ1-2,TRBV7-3,ASSYSGNYGYT
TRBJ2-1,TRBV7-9,ASSPPGSSAYNEQF
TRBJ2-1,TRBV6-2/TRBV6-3,ASSYVERGGFHPEQF
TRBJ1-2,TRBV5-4,ASTAPGQGAYGYT
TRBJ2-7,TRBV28,ASSLLPYEQY
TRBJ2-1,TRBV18,ASSPGLQANEQF
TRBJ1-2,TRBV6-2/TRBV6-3,ASSHYRDSSTYT
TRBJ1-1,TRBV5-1,ASSLEGLRTGSTDC
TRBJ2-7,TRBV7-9,ASSLATTDYEQY
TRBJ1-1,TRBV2,ASWRQGTNTEAF
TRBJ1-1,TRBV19,ASSTDSWNTEAF
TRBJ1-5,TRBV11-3,ASSLELLGTGEYSNQPQH
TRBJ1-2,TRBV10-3,AISQGMLGPINYGYT
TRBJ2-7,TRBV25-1,ASSETGESYEQY
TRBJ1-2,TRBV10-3,ATVGGDYGYT
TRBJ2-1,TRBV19,ASSIWQGAPYEQF
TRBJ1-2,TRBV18,ASSPSNGQNYGYT
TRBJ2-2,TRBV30,AWSPNRGHTGELF
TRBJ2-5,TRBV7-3,ASSLQAGTQETQY
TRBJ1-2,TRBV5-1,ASSLGTGSYGYT
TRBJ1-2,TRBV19,ASSRDRANYGYT
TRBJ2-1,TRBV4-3,ASSQYGGAPTYNEQF
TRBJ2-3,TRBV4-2,ASSQTGTPEADTQY
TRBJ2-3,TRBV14,ASSQEDEVLAGPVDTQY
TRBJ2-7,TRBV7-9,ASSRVLDEQY
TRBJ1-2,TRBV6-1,ASSEGRGSPLGT
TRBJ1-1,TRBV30,ACTYMNTEAF
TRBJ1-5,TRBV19,ASSPGLGSNQPQH
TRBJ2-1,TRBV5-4,ASSLARERNYNEQF
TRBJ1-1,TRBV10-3,AISENRAENTEAF
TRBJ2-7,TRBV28,ASSPLHEQY
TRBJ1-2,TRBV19,ASSIAGTGNYGYT
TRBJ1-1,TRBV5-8,ASSLSKNTEAF
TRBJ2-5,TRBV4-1,ASSQDRGWGETQY
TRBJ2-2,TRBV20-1,SASLAGGPDGELF
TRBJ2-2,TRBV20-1,SASYPSGLNTGELF
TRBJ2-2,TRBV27,ASSLRGTGGRGTGELF
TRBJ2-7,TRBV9,ASSAVAGGYEQY
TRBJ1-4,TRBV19,ASSIGGHNEKLF
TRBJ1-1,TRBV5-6,ASSPRGTNTEAF
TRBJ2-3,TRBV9,ASSASGRADTQY